This TCR beta chain derives from a study of blood T cell repertoires in COVID-19. Study-level information: Sites across the United States, Italy and Spain contributed samples from acute and convalescent COVID-19. PBMCs, B-cell-depleted T cells, or T cells were the source of the cDNA or gDNA that made up the material.

Trimming took 7 bases from V and 1 from J; bases not matched to a gene: 14. The CDR3 covers 17 residues. The germline V gene encodes CDR1 SNHLY and CDR2 FYNNEI. Study processing details: Nucleated cell number was recorded as an estimate derived from reference gene primer amplification. Generated by immunoSEQ multiplex PCR, the TCRdb table keeps only in-frame clones and is missing some. V and J calls and clone size are those listed in that table; D and trimming were worked out from the DNA. The repertoire holds roughly 140,000 clones, around 80% seen once, with 7.2% in the top ten. The chain couples TRBV2 to TRBJ2-7; 9 bases are a match to TRBD1. Sequencing was carried out using peripheral blood. This receptor was taken from a woman aged 45-59 years in a cohort sampled during active or convalescent COVID-19. The DNA of the CDR3 is TGTGCCAGCATGCCGGGACAGGGCAACTCTTTTTCCTACGAGCAGTACTTC. Translating gives CASMPGQGNSFSYEQYF.